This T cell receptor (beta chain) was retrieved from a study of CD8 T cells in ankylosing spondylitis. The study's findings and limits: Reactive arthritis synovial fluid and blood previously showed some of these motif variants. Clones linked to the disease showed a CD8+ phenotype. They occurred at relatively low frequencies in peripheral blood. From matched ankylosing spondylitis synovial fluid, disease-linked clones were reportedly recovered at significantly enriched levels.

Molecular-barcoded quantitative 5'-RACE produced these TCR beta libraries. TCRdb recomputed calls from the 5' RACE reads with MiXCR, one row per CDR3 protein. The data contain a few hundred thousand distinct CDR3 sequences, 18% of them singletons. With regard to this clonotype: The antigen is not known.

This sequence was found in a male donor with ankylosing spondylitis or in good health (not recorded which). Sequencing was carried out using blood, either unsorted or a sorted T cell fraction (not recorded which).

The CDR3 is CASSFIRGPWDQETQYF. The CDR3 nucleotides are TGTGCCAGCAGCTTCATCCGTGGACCATGGGACCAAGAGACCCAGTACTTC. This rearrangement joins TRBV7-2 to TRBJ2-5; D not certain. Germline V gives CDR1 SGHTA, CDR2 FQGNSA. This CDR3 is 17 amino acids long. Between the trimmed V and J ends, which lost 3 bases and 0 bases, there was a span of 17 bases. Full variable domain (missing parts from reference TRBV7-2 and TRBJ2-5): GAGVSQSPSNKVTEKGKDVELRCDPISGHTALYWYRQSLGQGLEFLIYFQGNSAPDKSGLPSDRFSAERTGGSVSTLTIQRTQQEDSAVYLCASSFIRGPWDQETQYFGPGTRLLVL.